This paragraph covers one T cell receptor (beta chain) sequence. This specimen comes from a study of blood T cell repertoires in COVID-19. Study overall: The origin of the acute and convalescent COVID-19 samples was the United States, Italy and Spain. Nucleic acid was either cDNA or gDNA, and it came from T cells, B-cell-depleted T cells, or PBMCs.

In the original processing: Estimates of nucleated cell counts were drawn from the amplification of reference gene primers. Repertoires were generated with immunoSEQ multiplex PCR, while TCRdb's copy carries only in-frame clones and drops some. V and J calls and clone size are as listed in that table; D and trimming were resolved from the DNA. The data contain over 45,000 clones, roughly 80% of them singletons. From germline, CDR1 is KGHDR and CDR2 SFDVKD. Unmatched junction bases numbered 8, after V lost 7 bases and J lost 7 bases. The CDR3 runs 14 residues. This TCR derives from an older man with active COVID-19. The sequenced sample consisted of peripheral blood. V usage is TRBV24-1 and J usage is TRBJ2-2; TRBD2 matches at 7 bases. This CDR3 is CATRRAGDGGELFF. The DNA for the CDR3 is TGTGCCACCAGGCGGGCGGGAGATGGCGGGGAGCTGTTTTTT.